This T cell receptor beta chain was captured in a study of blood T cell repertoires in COVID-19. Study information: Sites in the United States, Italy and Spain provided acute and convalescent COVID-19 samples.

Measured with immunoSEQ multiplex PCR; TCRdb has only the in-frame clones, and not every one. The table shows about 20,000 clones, with roughly 86% occurring only once. The source material was peripheral blood. This sequence originates from a human donor in a cohort sampled during active COVID-19.

CDR3 DNA sequence: TGTGCCAGCAGCTTAGGGGTAGCGGGAGTCCCTTTGAATGAGCAGTTCTTC. Its translation is CASSLGVAGVPLNEQFF. The chain couples TRBV7-2 to TRBJ2-1, with 9 positions matching TRBD2. The CDR3 has 17 residues. V dropped 1 base and J dropped 7; count of bases not matched to a gene: 11. Germline CDR1 and CDR2: SGHTA and FQGNSA. Full variable domain (rest looked up from reference TRBV7-2 and TRBJ2-1): GAGVSQSPSNKVTEKGKDVELRCDPISGHTALYWYRQSLGQGLEFLIYFQGNSAPDKSGLPSDRFSAERTGGSVSTLTIQRTQQEDSAVYLCASSLGVAGVPLNEQFFGPGTRLTVL.